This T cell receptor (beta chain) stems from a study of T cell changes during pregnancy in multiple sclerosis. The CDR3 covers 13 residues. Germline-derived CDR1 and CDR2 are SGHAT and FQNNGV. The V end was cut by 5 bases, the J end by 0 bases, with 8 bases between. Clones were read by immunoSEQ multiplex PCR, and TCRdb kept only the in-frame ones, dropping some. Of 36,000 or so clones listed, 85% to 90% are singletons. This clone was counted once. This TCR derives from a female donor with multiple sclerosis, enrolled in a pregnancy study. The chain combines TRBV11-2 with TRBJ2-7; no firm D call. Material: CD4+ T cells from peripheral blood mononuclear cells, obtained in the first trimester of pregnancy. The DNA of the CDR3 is TGTGCCAGCAGCCCTTCTGTCTCCTACGAGCAGTACTTC. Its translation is CASSPSVSYEQYF. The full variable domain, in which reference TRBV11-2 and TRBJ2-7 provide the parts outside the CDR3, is EAGVAQSPRYKIIEKRQSVAFWCNPISGHATLYWYQQILGQGPKLLIQFQNNGVVDDSQLPKDRFSAERLKGVDSTLKIQPAKLEDSAVYLCASSPSVSYEQYFGPGTRLTVT.